The clone carrying this TCR beta chain has at least ten counts. What it recognizes is unknown. These data come from a study of regulatory T cells in long-lasting Graves disease. Indicated time point: newly diagnosed GD, antithyroid drugs for less than 3 months. The authors made the TCR library using RNA they extracted from PBMCs. General study findings and limits: TCR diversity was lower in persistent Graves' patients (versus newly diagnosed ones).

The TCR beta library used iRepertoire HTBI primers with Arm-PCR amplification of CDR3. Via MiXCR, TCRdb re-called the multiplex PCR reads, giving one row per CDR3 protein. Seen here are 520,000 or so distinct CDR3 sequences, 12% observed once, and the top ten hold approximately 9.6%. This CDR3 has 16 residues. Trimming took off 6 bases at V and 4 bases at J, with 18 bases between the two ends. These data were likewise used in another study, on T cells in Graves' hyperthyroidism and ophthalmopathy.

The V call is TRBV12-3 or TRBV12-4, the J call TRBJ2-2; D perhaps matches TRBD2 (6 bases). This TCR was sampled from a woman under 40 with Graves disease. The specimen was peripheral blood mononuclear cells (PBMCs), collected at new diagnosis, from a patient treated with antithyroid drugs. CDR3 nucleotide sequence: TGTGCCAGCAGCCGTAGCAGGGCGGGGATCACCGGGGAGCTGTTTTTT. Protein: CASSRSRAGITGELFF.